This T cell receptor beta chain was captured in a study of post-analysis software for immune sequencing data. In its sample, this clonotype was seen a few times. Included in the TCR beta cDNA libraries were unique molecular identifiers. MiXCR, applied by TCRdb to the PCR reads, yields one record per CDR3 protein. Seen here are under 200,000 distinct CDR3 sequences, around 36% observed once, and the top ten hold 28%. Germline V gene data show CDR1 as SGDLS and CDR2 as YYNGEE. The ends were cut back, 0 bases at V and 4 bases at J, with 10 bases in the middle. The CDR3 has 14 residues. The chain is built from TRBV9 and TRBJ1-2; D is unresolved. The source was blood, collected after autologous hematopoietic stem cell transplantation. The origin of this receptor is a girl aged 5 to 17 with multiple sclerosis. The CDR3 nucleotides read TGTGCCAGCAGCGTAGAATACGGGCCCTATGGCTACACCTTC. This sequence encodes CASSVEYGPYGYTF.